This T cell receptor (beta chain) emerged from a study of T cell responses to AZD1222 COVID-19 vaccine. General study points: Donors were chiefly white British, with a greater number of females, and clonal diversity was perhaps underestimated. Increases in Spike-specific TCR breadth and depth were seen after two AZD1222 doses. Across the whole spike, CD4 TCRs peaked at regions 160-218 and 743-854.

V shed 0 bases and J shed 6 bases, with 7 bases lying between them. The CDR3 has 13 amino acids. Per the germline V gene, CDR1 is LNHDA and CDR2 is SQIVND (reference sequence). Sequenced by immunoSEQ multiplex PCR; TCRdb stores in-frame clones only, minus some. The repertoire includes about 100,000 clones, 80% to 90% of them detected once, and 4.2% sits in the top ten. As concerns this clone: Antigen specificity is unknown.

The source is an adult in good health. Sample: peripheral blood, taken on day 0 of MenACWY control vaccination. The rearrangement links TRBV19 to TRBJ2-3; D is unresolved. The CDR3 sequence: CASSIDRLDTQYF. The CDR3 nucleotides read TGTGCCAGTAGTATAGATCGACTGGATACGCAGTATTTT.